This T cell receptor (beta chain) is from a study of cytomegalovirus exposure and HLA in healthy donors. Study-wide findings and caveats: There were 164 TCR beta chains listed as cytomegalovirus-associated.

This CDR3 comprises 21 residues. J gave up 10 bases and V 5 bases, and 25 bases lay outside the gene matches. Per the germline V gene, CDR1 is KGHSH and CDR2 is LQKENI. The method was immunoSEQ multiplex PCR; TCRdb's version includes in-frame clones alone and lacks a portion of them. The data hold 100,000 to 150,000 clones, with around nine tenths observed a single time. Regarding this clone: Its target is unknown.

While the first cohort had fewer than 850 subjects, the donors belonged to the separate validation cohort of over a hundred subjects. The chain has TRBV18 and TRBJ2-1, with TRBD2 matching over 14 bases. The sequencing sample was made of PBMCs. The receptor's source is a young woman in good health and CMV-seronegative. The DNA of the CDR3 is TGTGCCAGCTCAAGCAGGGCCGGGACTAGCGGGAGAAGGGATTTTCCTAGGGAGCAGTTCTTC. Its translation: CASSSRAGTSGRRDFPREQFF.